Listed here are 7 T cell receptor beta chains from one sample, sequenced in a study of T-cell memory formation after mild COVID-19. TCRdb independently ran MiXCR on the 5' RACE reads; one entry per CDR3 protein. The table shows under 200,000 distinct CDR3 sequences, with about 28% occurring only once. The sequencing input was PBMCs or a T cell subset sorted from them (not recorded which). These receptors were taken from an adult woman who had mild COVID-19 (a few samples of this study predate the infection). Cell type and time point are not known.

The CDR3 sequence: CASKGQRLFNEQFF. The CDR3 DNA reads TGTGCCAGTAAGGGACAGAGACTTTTCAATGAGCAGTTCTTC. This chain joins TRBV19 and TRBJ2-1; 7 bases are shared with TRBD1. J was trimmed by 6 bases and V by 7 bases; bases with no gene match: 9. The germline CDR1 and CDR2 sequences are LNHDA and SQIVND (reference sequence). CDR3 size: 14 residues. Full variable domain (outside the CDR3, taken from reference TRBV19 and TRBJ2-1): DGGITQSPKYLFRKEGQNVTLSCEQNLNHDAMYWYRQDPGQGLRLIYYSQIVNDFQKGDIAEGYSVSREKKESFPLTVTSAQKNPTAFYLCASKGQRLFNEQFFGPGTRLTVL.

The J gene is TRBJ2-3, the V gene TRBV12-3 or TRBV12-4; D not certain. This CDR3 comprises 13 residues. V lost 0 bases and J 10 bases, leaving 11 bases between the germline ends. CDR3 sequence (DNA): TGTGCCAGCAGTTTAGCTCAAGAGTCTGCGCAGTATTTT. Its protein is CASSLAQESAQYF.

This clonotype was picked up a small number of times. The genes are TRBV5-6 and TRBJ2-7; D possibly corresponds to TRBD2 (5 bases). The V gene lost 0 bases and the J gene lost 1 base, with 8 bases spanning the gap. The CDR3 covers 14 residues. Germline loops: CDR1 SGHDT, CDR2 YYEEEE. The CDR3 DNA follows: TGTGCCAGCAGCTTGGGGCGCGGGTCCTACGAGCAGTACTTC. The encoded protein is CASSLGRGSYEQYF.

CDR3 nucleotide sequence: TGTGCCAGCAGTCCTCGGCCGTCGGATACGCAGTATTTT. Residues: CASSPRPSDTQYF. This chain joins TRBV3-1 and TRBJ2-3; D is unclear. The germline V gene encodes CDR1 LGHDT and CDR2 YNNKEL (reference sequence). CDR3 size: 13 residues. V was shortened by 6 bases and J by 6 bases, with 13 bases between the two germline ends.

The J gene is TRBJ2-2, the V gene TRBV20-1; maybe TRBD1 (8 bases). The CDR3 has 17 residues. V was pared by 1 base and J by 5 bases, with 20 bases between. In germline, CDR1 is DFQATT, CDR2 SNEGSKA (reference sequence). CDR3 in amino acids: CSARATLTGEGTGELFF. CDR3 sequence (DNA): TGCAGTGCTAGAGCAACTCTGACAGGGGAGGGAACCGGGGAGCTGTTTTTT.

The chain links TRBV12-3 or TRBV12-4 to TRBJ1-2, with no clear D. Trimming removed 5 bases at V and 9 bases at J, with 16 bases between. The CDR3 consists of 13 residues. This chain's CDR3 is CASSPVGLRSYTF. DNA of the CDR3: TGTGCCAGCAGTCCCGTTGGGCTCAGAAGCTACACCTTC.

The chain is built from TRBV2 and TRBJ1-1; possible D gene TRBD1, 6 bases. Germline CDR1 SNHLY, CDR2 FYNNEI. Trimming stripped 6 bases from V and 3 bases from J, with 17 bases between. The CDR3 is 15 residues long. CDR3 amino acids: CASSVKQGGHTEAFF. The CDR3 nucleotides read TGTGCCAGCAGCGTCAAACAGGGAGGGCACACTGAAGCTTTCTTT.